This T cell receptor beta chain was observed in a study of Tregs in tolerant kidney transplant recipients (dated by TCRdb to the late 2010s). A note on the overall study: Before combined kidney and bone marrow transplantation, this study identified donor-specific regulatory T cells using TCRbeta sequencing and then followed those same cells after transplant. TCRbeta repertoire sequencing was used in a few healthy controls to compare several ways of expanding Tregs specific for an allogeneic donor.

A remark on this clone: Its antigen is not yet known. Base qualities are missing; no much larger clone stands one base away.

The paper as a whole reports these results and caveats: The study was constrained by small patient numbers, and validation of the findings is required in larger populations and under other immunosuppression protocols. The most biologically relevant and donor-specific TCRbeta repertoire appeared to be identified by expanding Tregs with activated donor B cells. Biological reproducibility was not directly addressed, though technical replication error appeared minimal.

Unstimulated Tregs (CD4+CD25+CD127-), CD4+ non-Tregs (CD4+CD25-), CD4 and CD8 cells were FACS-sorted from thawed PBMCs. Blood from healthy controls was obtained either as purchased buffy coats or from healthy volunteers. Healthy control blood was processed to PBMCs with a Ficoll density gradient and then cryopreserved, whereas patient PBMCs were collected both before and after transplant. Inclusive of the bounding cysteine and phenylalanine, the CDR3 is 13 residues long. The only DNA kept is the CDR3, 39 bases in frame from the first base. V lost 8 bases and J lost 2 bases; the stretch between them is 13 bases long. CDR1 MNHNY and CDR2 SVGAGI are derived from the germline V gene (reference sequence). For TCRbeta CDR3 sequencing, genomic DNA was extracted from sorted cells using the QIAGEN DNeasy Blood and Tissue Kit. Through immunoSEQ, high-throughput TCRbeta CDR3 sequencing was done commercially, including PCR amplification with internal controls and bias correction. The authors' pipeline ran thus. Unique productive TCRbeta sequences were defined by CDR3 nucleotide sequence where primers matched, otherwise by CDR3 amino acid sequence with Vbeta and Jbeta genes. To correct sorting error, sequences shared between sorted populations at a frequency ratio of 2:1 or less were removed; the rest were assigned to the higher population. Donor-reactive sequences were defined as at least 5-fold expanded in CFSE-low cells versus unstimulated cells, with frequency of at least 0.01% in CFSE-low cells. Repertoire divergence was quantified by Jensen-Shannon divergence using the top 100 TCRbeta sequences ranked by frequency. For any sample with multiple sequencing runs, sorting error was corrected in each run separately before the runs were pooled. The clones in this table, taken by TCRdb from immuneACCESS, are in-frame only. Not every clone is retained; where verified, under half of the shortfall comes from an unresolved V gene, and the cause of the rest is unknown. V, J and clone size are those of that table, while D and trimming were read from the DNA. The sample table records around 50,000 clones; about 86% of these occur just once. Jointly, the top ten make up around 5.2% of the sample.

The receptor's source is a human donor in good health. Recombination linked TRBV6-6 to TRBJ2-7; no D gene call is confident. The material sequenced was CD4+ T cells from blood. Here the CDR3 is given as CASGRVEAYEQYF. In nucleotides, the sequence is TGTGCCAGCGGAAGGGTAGAAGCCTACGAGCAGTACTTC.